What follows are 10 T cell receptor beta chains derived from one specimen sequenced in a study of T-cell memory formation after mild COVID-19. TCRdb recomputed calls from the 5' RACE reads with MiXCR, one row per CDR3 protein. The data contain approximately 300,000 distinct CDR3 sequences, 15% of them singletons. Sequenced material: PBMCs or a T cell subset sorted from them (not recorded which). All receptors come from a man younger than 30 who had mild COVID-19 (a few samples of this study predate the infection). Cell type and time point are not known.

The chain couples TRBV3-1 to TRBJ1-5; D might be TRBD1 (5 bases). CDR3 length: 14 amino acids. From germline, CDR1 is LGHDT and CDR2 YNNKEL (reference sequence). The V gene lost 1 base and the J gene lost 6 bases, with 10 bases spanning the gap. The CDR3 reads CASSQAPGGQPQHF. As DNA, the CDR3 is TGTGCCAGCAGCCAAGCCCCCGGGGGTCAGCCCCAGCATTTT.

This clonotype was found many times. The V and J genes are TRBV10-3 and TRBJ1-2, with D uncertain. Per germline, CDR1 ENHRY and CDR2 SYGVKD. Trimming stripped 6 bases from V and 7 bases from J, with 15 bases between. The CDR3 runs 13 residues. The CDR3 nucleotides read TGTGCCATCAGGTCCGGGGAGGCTATTGGCTACACCTTC. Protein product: CAIRSGEAIGYTF.

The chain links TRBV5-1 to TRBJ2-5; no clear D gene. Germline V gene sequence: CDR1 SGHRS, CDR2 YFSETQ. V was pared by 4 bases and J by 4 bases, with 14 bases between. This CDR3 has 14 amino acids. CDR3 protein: CASSPEWAIETQYF. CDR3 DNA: TGCGCCAGCAGCCCGGAATGGGCAATAGAGACCCAGTACTTC.

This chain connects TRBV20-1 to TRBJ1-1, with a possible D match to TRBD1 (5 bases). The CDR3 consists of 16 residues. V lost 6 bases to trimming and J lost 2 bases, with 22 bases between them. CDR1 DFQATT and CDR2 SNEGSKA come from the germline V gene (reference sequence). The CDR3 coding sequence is TGCAGTGCAAGAAGGTCAGAAGGGGCGATCAACACTGAAGCTTTCTTT. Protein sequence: CSARRSEGAINTEAFF.

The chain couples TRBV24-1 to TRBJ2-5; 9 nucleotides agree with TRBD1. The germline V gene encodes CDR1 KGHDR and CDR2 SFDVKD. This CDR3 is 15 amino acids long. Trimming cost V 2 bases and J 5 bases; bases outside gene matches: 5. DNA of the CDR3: TGTGCCACCAGTGATTCCGGGACAGGGCTGGAGACCCAGTACTTC. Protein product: CATSDSGTGLETQYF.

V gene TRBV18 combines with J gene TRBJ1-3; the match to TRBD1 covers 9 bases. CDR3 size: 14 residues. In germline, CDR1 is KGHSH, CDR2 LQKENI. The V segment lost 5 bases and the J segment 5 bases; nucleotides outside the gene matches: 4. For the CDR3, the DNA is TGTGCCAGCTCATCGGGACAGGGAAGAAACACCATATATTTT. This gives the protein CASSSGQGRNTIYF.

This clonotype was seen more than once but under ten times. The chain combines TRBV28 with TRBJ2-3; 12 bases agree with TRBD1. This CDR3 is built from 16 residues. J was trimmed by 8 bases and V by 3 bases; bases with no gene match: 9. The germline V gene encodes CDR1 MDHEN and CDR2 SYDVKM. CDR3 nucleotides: TGTGCCAGCAGTTTCGGGGACAGGGGGCTTTTCGGTACGCAGTATTTT. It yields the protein CASSFGDRGLFGTQYF.

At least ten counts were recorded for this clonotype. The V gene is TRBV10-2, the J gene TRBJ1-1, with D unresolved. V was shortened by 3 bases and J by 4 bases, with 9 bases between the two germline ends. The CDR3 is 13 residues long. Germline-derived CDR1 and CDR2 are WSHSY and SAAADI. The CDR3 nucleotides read TGCGCCAGCAGTGATGCAGGCCTCACTGAAGCTTTCTTT. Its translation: CASSDAGLTEAFF.

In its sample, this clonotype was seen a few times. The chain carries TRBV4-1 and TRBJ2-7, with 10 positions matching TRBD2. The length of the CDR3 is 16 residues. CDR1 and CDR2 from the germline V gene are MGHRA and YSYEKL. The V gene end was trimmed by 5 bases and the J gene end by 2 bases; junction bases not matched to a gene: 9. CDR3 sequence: CASSKAGGSSAYEQYF. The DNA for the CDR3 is TGCGCCAGCAGCAAAGCGGGGGGGTCCTCCGCCTACGAGCAGTACTTC.

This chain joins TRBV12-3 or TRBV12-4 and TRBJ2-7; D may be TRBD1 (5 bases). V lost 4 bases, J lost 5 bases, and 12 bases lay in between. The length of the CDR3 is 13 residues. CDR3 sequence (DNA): TGTGCCAGCAGTTCTCAGGGCCGAAACGAGCAGTACGTC. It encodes CASSSQGRNEQYV.